The 32 T cell receptor beta chains presented below share a single source sample, sequenced in a study of cytomegalovirus exposure and HLA in healthy donors (dated by TCRdb to about 2017). The library was produced with the immunoSEQ multiplex PCR assay. For the multiplex PCR, a mixture combining 60 forward primers for TCR Vbeta segments and 13 reverse primers for TCR Jbeta segments was used. TCRdb stores this immuneACCESS table with in-frame sequences only. Part of the clones is absent; in the studies checked, under half of the shortfall reflects unresolved V genes, and no reason is known for the rest. Here the sample has fewer than 90,000 clones; about 80% occur a single time. Of the sample, around 1.4% is held by the ten largest clones. Source material: PBMCs. These receptors all stem from a male donor in good health and CMV-seronegative.

The rearrangement joins TRBV11-2 to TRBJ2-7; 8 bases map to TRBD1. Unmatched junction bases numbered 7, after V lost 3 bases and J lost 6 bases. CDR1 is SGHAT, CDR2 FQNNGV, per germline. CDR3 length: 14 amino acids. CDR3 in DNA: TGTGCCAGCAGCTTGGGTCAGGGGGCAAGCGAGCAGTACTTC. As protein: CASSLGQGASEQYF.

The V gene is TRBV5-4, the J gene TRBJ2-7, with D tentatively TRBD2 (6 bases). The CDR3 spans 14 residues. The V end was cut by 2 bases, the J end by 4 bases, with 13 bases between. Per the germline V gene, CDR1 is SGHNT and CDR2 is YYREEE (reference sequence). The CDR3 loop is CASSFRRDSYEQYF. CDR3 DNA: TGTGCCAGCAGCTTTAGGCGGGACTCTTACGAGCAGTACTTC.

V usage is TRBV5-1 and J usage is TRBJ1-1, with TRBD1 matching over 7 bases. The germline V gene has CDR1 SGHRS and CDR2 YFSETQ. The CDR3 extends over 18 amino acids. J lost 4 bases, V lost 2 bases, and 17 bases had no gene match. This chain's CDR3 is CASSFSQGGAKFLTEAFF. In nucleotides, the CDR3 is TGCGCCAGCAGCTTCAGTCAAGGGGGCGCAAAGTTCCTCACTGAAGCTTTCTTT.

The chain joins TRBV9 to TRBJ1-2; no definite D call. The CDR3 covers 14 residues. Germline V gene lookup returns CDR1 SGDLS and CDR2 YYNGEE. With 0 bases removed from V and 8 bases from J, the gap between germline ends came to 14 bases. CDR3 amino acids: CASSVGQASGGYTF. The CDR3 DNA follows: TGTGCCAGCAGCGTAGGTCAGGCCTCGGGAGGCTACACCTTC.

The rearrangement uses TRBV28 and TRBJ2-5, with TRBD1 as a possible D gene (6 bases). Germline V lookup: CDR1 MDHEN, CDR2 SYDVKM. V was shortened by 6 bases and J by 6 bases, with 20 bases between the two germline ends. CDR3 size: 15 residues. Here the CDR3 reads CASSSPPQGWKTQYF. CDR3 sequence (DNA): TGTGCCAGCAGCTCGCCACCCCAGGGGTGGAAGACCCAGTACTTC.

The chain joins TRBV5-1 to TRBJ1-5, with a tentative D call TRBD1 (6 bases). V was cut by 3 bases and J by 7 bases, with 11 bases left in between. The length of the CDR3 is 13 residues. Per germline, CDR1 SGHRS and CDR2 YFSETQ. The CDR3 DNA reads as TGCGCCAGCAGCTCACAGGGAGGGCAGCCCCAGCATTTT. This translates into CASSSQGGQPQHF.

This clone occurred a few times. V is TRBV11-3 and J is TRBJ2-1; no definite D call. Germline loops: CDR1 SGHNT, CDR2 YENEEA. This CDR3 region has 13 residues. V lost 5 bases and J 7 bases, leaving 12 bases between the germline ends. The CDR3 protein is CASSPTDWNEQFF. DNA of the CDR3: TGTGCCAGCAGCCCGACCGACTGGAATGAGCAGTTCTTC.

The chain is built from TRBV21-1 and TRBJ1-5. TRBV21-1 is listed as a pseudogene. CDR3 length: 21 amino acids. CDR3 protein: CASSKARRGLRDMFSNQPQHF. The CDR3 DNA reads TGTGCCAGCAGCAAAGCGAGGCGGGGTTTGAGGGATATGTTTAGCAATCAGCCCCAGCATTTT.

The sample holds one count of this clone. The rearrangement joins TRBV2 to TRBJ2-1, with a possible D match to TRBD2 (6 bases). Per germline, CDR1 SNHLY and CDR2 FYNNEI. The V and J ends lost 7 bases and 0 bases respectively, with 19 bases between them. CDR3 size: 17 residues. The CDR3 protein is CASIDPRIADSYNEQFF. The CDR3 bases are TGTGCCAGCATCGACCCCCGGATAGCGGACTCCTACAATGAGCAGTTCTTC.

The chain combines TRBV18 with TRBJ2-6; 11 bases match TRBD2. V was pared by 4 bases and J by 0 bases, with 8 bases of the junction left unmatched. The CDR3 covers 19 residues. CDR1 and CDR2 (germline): KGHSH, LQKENI. The CDR3, as DNA: TGTGCCAGCTCACACTTAGCGGGAGGGTCCGACTCTGGGGCCAACGTCCTGACTTTC. Translating gives CASSHLAGGSDSGANVLTF. Looking up the rest from reference TRBV18 and TRBJ2-6 gives the full variable domain: NAGVMQNPRHLVRRRGQEARLRCSPMKGHSHVYWYRQLPEEGLKFMVYLQKENIIDESGMPKERFSAEFPKEGPSILRIQQVVRGDSAAYFCASSHLAGGSDSGANVLTFGAGSRLTVL.

This clone has only one observation. The V and J genes are TRBV14 and TRBJ2-5; 9 nucleotides agree with TRBD1. The last part of the DNA fits TRBJ2-7 better; the J call may be wrong. The germline CDR1 and CDR2 sequences are SGHDN and FVKESK. The CDR3 extends over 16 amino acids. For the CDR3, the DNA is TGTGCCAGCAGCCCAGGCTTTGGGACAGGGCTCTACGAGCAGTACTTC. This encodes CASSPGFGTGLYEQYF.

The V and J genes are TRBV6-5 and TRBJ2-3; 7 nucleotides match TRBD2. The CDR3 runs to 12 residues. The germline CDR1 and CDR2 sequences are MNHEY and SVGAGI. Trimming took 8 bases from V and 2 from J; bases not matched to a gene: 1. CDR3 nucleotide sequence: TGTGCCAGCGGGAGGGCCACAGATACGCAGTATTTT. It yields the protein CASGRATDTQYF.

V and J are TRBV5-6 and TRBJ1-2, with a tentative D call TRBD1 (6 bases). Trimming removed 0 bases at V and 8 bases at J, with 20 bases between. The CDR3 totals 16 residues. Germline V gene lookup returns CDR1 SGHDT and CDR2 YYEEEE. CDR3: CASSLGFWGRPEGYTF. CDR3 DNA sequence: TGTGCCAGCAGCTTGGGATTTTGGGGGCGCCCGGAGGGCTACACCTTC.

This sequence joins TRBV27 and TRBJ1-1; D is possibly TRBD1 (5 bases). There are 14 residues in the CDR3. Trimming shortened V by 3 bases and J by 0 bases, and 8 bases separated the two germline ends. Germline loops: CDR1 MNHEY, CDR2 SMNVEV (reference sequence). The chain's CDR3 is CASSFLDMNTEAFF. The CDR3 coding sequence is TGTGCCAGCAGTTTCCTGGACATGAACACTGAAGCTTTCTTT.

The genes are TRBV5-5 and TRBJ1-6, with D possibly TRBD1 on 6 matching bases. CDR3 length: 14 residues. Per germline, CDR1 SGHKS and CDR2 YYEKEE (reference sequence). V was shortened by 3 bases and J by 11 bases, with 15 bases between the two germline ends. The CDR3 reads CASSSVDRWAPLHF. As DNA, the CDR3 is TGTGCCAGCAGCTCCGTTGACAGGTGGGCACCCCTCCACTTT.

This clone was seen once. The chain combines TRBV25-1 with TRBJ2-1; 7 nucleotides agree with TRBD2. The CDR3 is 12 amino acids. Germline CDR1 is MGHDK and CDR2 is SYGVNS. J lost 8 bases, V lost 4 bases, and 2 bases had no gene match. The CDR3 protein is CASSGTSDEQFF. The CDR3 DNA reads as TGTGCCAGCAGTGGTACTAGCGATGAGCAGTTCTTC.

Points on this clone: The junction shows a germline mismatch at one end, possibly a read error. This rearrangement joins TRBV11-2 to TRBJ1-2; D call uncertain. The V gene's germline CDR1 is SGHAT and CDR2 FQNNGV. This CDR3 region has 15 residues. The CDR3 spells CASSLILAATYGFTF. The CDR3 bases are TGTGCCAGCAGCCTTATCCTGGCGGCTACGTATGGCTTCACCTTC.

The chain is built from TRBV10-3 and TRBJ2-6; 8 nucleotides agree with TRBD1. From germline, CDR1 is ENHRY and CDR2 SYGVKD. The CDR3 length is 16 residues. With 8 bases clipped from V and 2 bases from J, the junction kept 8 bases outside the gene matches. The CDR3, as DNA: TGTGCCATCGAGGGGGCAGGGGGCACTGGGGCCAACGTCCTGACTTTC. This sequence encodes CAIEGAGGTGANVLTF.

This clone came up a few times. The chain couples TRBV15 to TRBJ1-1, with 7 positions matching TRBD1. This CDR3 spans 14 amino acids. The germline V gene has CDR1 LNHNV and CDR2 YYDKDF (reference sequence). Trimming removed 5 bases from V and 4 bases from J; junction bases left unmatched: 7. In DNA form, the CDR3 reads TGTGCCACCAGCTCCGACAGGGCAGGCACTGAAGCTTTCTTT. Protein: CATSSDRAGTEAFF.

The V gene is TRBV27, the J gene TRBJ2-5; no clear D gene. The better agreement between TRBJ2-7 and the DNA end casts doubt on the J call. CDR3 length: 13 amino acids. In germline, CDR1 is MNHEY, CDR2 SMNVEV (reference sequence). The CDR3 loop is CASSPDNSYEQYF. The CDR3 DNA is TGTGCCAGCAGCCCTGACAACTCCTACGAGCAGTACTTC.

This clone was recorded only once. The gene calls are TRBV19 and TRBJ1-1, with 11 positions matching TRBD1. The junction had 10 bases not matched to a gene; V was cut back by 5 bases and J by 5 bases. Per germline, CDR1 LNHDA and CDR2 SQIVND (reference sequence). The CDR3 totals 16 residues. The DNA of the CDR3 is TGTGCCAGTAGTCGACCGAGGACAGGGGGCGAGACTGAAGCTTTCTTT. As protein: CASSRPRTGGETEAFF.

Note on this clone: A junction end diverges from the germline sequence, so it may reflect a read error. V and J are TRBV5-1 and TRBJ1-5, with D possibly being TRBD1 (6 bases). The CDR3 contains 15 residues. Germline values: CDR1 SGHRS, CDR2 YFSETQ. The CDR3 spells CANSLEGQSYQPQHF. Written as DNA, the CDR3 is TGCGCCAACAGCTTGGAAGGACAGTCTTATCAGCCCCAGCATTTT.

This chain connects TRBV4-1 to TRBJ1-1, with D maybe TRBD1 (5 bases). The CDR3 has 18 amino acids. The V end was cut by 1 base, the J end by 3 bases, with 21 bases between. In germline, CDR1 is MGHRA, CDR2 YSYEKL. CDR3 amino acids: CASSQGRAAGRRDTEAFF. CDR3 nucleotide sequence: TGCGCCAGCAGCCAAGGTCGGGCGGCAGGGCGTAGAGACACTGAAGCTTTCTTT.

This clone has only one observation. The CDR3 loop is CASSPDRADQPQHF. The CDR3 DNA reads TGTGCCAGCAGCCCGGACAGGGCGGATCAGCCCCAGCATTTT. V is TRBV4-2 and J is TRBJ1-5; 8 positions match TRBD1. Trimming at V came to 4 bases and at J to 5 bases, leaving 4 bases not matched to a gene. Germline loops: CDR1 LGHNA, CDR2 YNFKEQ. The CDR3 consists of 14 residues.

The chain is built from TRBV5-4 and TRBJ2-7; 7 bases agree with TRBD2. CDR3 length: 17 residues. Losses at the gene ends were 1 base for V and 2 bases for J; bases not matched to a gene: 12. The germline CDR1 and CDR2 sequences are SGHNT and YYREEE (reference sequence). CDR3 sequence (DNA): TGTGCCAGCAGCTTGCGGGGGAGGGCGGGAGCCCCCTACGAGCAGTACTTC. This translates into CASSLRGRAGAPYEQYF.

The V gene is TRBV6-5, the J gene TRBJ1-2, with D possibly being TRBD1 (5 bases). V was cut by 2 bases and J by 2 bases, with 9 bases left in between. The CDR3 is made up of 14 amino acids. CDR1 and CDR2 (germline): MNHEY, SVGAGI. CDR3 nucleotide sequence: TGTGCCAGCAGTTACAGGGGCCTCAACTATGGCTACACCTTC. Its protein is CASSYRGLNYGYTF.

This clone came up once. The chain employs TRBV2 and TRBJ2-7; 9 bases align to TRBD1. The germline V gene encodes CDR1 SNHLY and CDR2 FYNNEI. V lost 7 bases and J lost 0; bases outside the gene matches: 16. The CDR3 runs 18 residues. The CDR3 DNA follows: TGTGCCAGCACTCCGGGACAGGGTGGACTATACGCCTCCTACGAGCAGTACTTC. Protein sequence: CASTPGQGGLYASYEQYF.

The gene calls are TRBV2 and TRBJ1-5, with unresolved D. V lost 5 bases and J 6 bases, leaving 17 bases between the germline ends. CDR3 length equals 15 residues. Germline V gene data show CDR1 as SNHLY and CDR2 as FYNNEI. The CDR3 protein is CASSSLREEGQPQHF. The DNA for the CDR3 is TGTGCCAGCAGTTCACTAAGGGAGGAGGGTCAGCCCCAGCATTTT.

The CDR3 spells CASSARLAGGHEEQYF. In nucleotides, the CDR3 is TGTGCCAGCAGCGCACGACTAGCGGGGGGCCACGAAGAGCAGTACTTC. J is TRBJ2-7 and V is TRBV7-2; TRBD2 agrees at 13 bases. V was pared by 5 bases and J by 7 bases, with 11 bases of the junction left unmatched. The CDR3 totals 16 residues. Germline CDR1 SGHTA, CDR2 FQGNSA.

The chain links TRBV7-9 to TRBJ2-1; weak D call: TRBD2 (6 bases). The CDR3 sequence is 15 residues long. Trimming removed 4 bases at V and 0 bases at J, with 10 bases between. Per germline, CDR1 SEHNR and CDR2 FQNEAQ (reference sequence). The CDR3 nucleotides read TGTGCCAGCAGCTCCGGGGGAAGCTCCTACAATGAGCAGTTCTTC. Protein: CASSSGGSSYNEQFF.

This clone was counted once. The chain carries TRBV4-3 and TRBJ2-7; D is undetermined. Trimming removed 0 bases from V and 0 bases from J, with 6 bases in between. The CDR3 runs to 14 residues. The germline gives CDR1 LGHNA, CDR2 YSLEER. As DNA, the CDR3 is TGCGCCAGCAGCCAAGAATACAGCTCCTACGAGCAGTACTTC. It yields the protein CASSQEYSSYEQYF.

This clone was seen once. The chain joins TRBV2 to TRBJ1-1, with a tentative D call TRBD1 (6 bases). V was cut by 4 bases and J by 2 bases, with 11 bases left in between. CDR1 and CDR2 (germline): SNHLY, FYNNEI. The CDR3 extends over 14 amino acids. Here the CDR3 reads CASSGSRGNTEAFF. The CDR3 bases are TGTGCCAGCAGTGGAAGCAGGGGTAACACTGAAGCTTTCTTT.